Listed here is a single T cell receptor (beta chain). Method: immunoSEQ multiplex PCR; TCRdb's copy keeps in-frame clones and lacks some. The profile shows some 83,000 clones, 60% to 80% of them singletons. The data belong to a study of blood T cell repertoires in COVID-19. Turning to the study itself: Samples representing acute and convalescent COVID-19 were sourced from the United States, Italy and Spain. T cells, B-cell-depleted T cells, or PBMCs provided the cDNA or gDNA that served as material.

The CDR3 contains 15 residues. Trimming left V 4 bases short and J 2 bases short, with 12 bases between. Germline V gives CDR1 SGHVS, CDR2 FNYEAQ. The sample was peripheral blood. J is TRBJ1-3 and V is TRBV7-6; D unclear. This receptor was obtained from a woman of 80 years or more with acute or convalescent COVID-19. The DNA of the CDR3 is TGTGCCAGCAGCTCCGTTCTTCTTCCTGGAAACACCATATATTTT. Protein: CASSSVLLPGNTIYF.